This T cell receptor (beta chain) is drawn from a study of graft-versus-host responses after intestinal transplantation (dated by TCRdb to the early 2020s). Regarding the complete study: Multivisceral, liver-intestinal, or isolated intestinal transplants were received by the recipients. The cohort enrolled about two dozen intestinal transplant recipients, one of whom was a retransplant, and a few patients without pretransplant specimens were excluded. To identify alloreactive clones, pre-transplant mixed lymphocyte reaction products were sequenced and compared with unstimulated pre-transplant donor and recipient T cells. Donor T cell macrochimerism was defined as a peak of at least 4% donor T cells among recipient peripheral blood mononuclear cells. Every recipient was given anti-thymocyte globulin induction, then maintenance tacrolimus and steroids for about 3 years. Bulk TCR-beta CDR3 sequencing was used to track graft-versus-host and host-versus-graft alloreactive T cell clones in the graft, circulation and bone marrow after intestinal transplantation. Rather than being sequenced by the commercial service, samples from a few later patients were sequenced in-house on an Illumina MiSeq and processed with MiXCR. Findings and caveats that apply to the study as a whole: Peak levels of circulating GvH clones were associated with declines in HvG clones early after transplant. GvH clones turned up in recipient bone marrow, with some appearing earlier in ileal mucosa or blood, a pattern consistent with an intestinal mucosal origin. The conclusions were limited by the relatively low number and heterogeneity of the intestinal transplant patients. In patients with donor T cell macrochimerism, the allografts had high GvH to HvG T cell clonal ratios.

The library was generated by the immunoSEQ multiplex PCR assay. For most patients, genomic DNA was isolated using the Qiagen DNeasy Blood and Tissue Kit and was shipped frozen to Adaptive Biotechnologies for TCR sequencing. For most patients, genomic DNA was subjected to high-throughput TCR-beta CDR3 sequencing by Adaptive Biotechnologies. The paper's processing steps were these. Adaptive's ImmunoSEQ software was the source of the TCR sequencing data for 18 patients, while a few other patients were processed with MiXCR and VDJtools. CD4 versus CD8 sorting errors were corrected by removing sequences found in both subsets at a frequency ratio below 5:1. CDR3 nucleotide sequences shared between donor and recipient were removed because their origin could not be assigned. At least 2-fold expansion over unstimulated cells and a minimum CFSE-low frequency of 0.002% (template counts) or 0.001% (read counts) were required for clones to be classified as alloreactive. Clones detected in sequenced pre-transplant spleen, lymph node, or MLR CFSE-low populations of the donor or recipient were defined as mappable. The cumulative frequency of alloreactive clones was calculated as a percentage of all sequences, weighted by copy number. TCRdb mirrors the immuneACCESS table, restricted to in-frame sequences. Some clones are absent from its copies; in checked studies, under half trace to an unresolved V gene, and the reason for the others is unknown. V, J and clone size derive from that table, while D and trimming were established from the DNA sequence. For this sample the table gives 20,000 to 30,000 clones, of which roughly 82% were detected only once. The ten largest clonotypes hold 0.7% of the sample.

Concerning this clone: Its antigen target is currently unknown. Base qualities are not provided; no much larger clone lies one nucleotide away.

The time point label, read with the paper, signifies: cells obtained before transplantation from donor or recipient. CD3+CD4+ and CD3+CD8+ populations were FACS-sorted from unstimulated pre-transplant donor and recipient cells taken from spleen or lymph nodes. V is shortened by 5 bases, J by 10 bases, and the region joining them spans 21 bases. As encoded in the germline V gene (reference sequence), CDR1 is MNHEY while CDR2 is SMNVEV. The CDR3 starts with the cysteine, ends with the phenylalanine, and has 15 residues. Of all the DNA, just the CDR3 is kept, 45 bases in frame from base 1. This receptor was taken from a human donor who received an intestinal transplant. The V gene is TRBV27 and the J gene is TRBJ1-3; the best D guess is TRBD1, with 6 bases matching. Sequences were derived from unstimulated CD4+ T cells sorted from spleen or lymph node cells, sampled before intestinal transplant. The CDR3 has the sequence CASSDGGSRRGTIYF. The DNA sequence is given as TGTGCCAGCAGTGACGGCGGGTCCCGGAGGGGGACCATATATTTT.